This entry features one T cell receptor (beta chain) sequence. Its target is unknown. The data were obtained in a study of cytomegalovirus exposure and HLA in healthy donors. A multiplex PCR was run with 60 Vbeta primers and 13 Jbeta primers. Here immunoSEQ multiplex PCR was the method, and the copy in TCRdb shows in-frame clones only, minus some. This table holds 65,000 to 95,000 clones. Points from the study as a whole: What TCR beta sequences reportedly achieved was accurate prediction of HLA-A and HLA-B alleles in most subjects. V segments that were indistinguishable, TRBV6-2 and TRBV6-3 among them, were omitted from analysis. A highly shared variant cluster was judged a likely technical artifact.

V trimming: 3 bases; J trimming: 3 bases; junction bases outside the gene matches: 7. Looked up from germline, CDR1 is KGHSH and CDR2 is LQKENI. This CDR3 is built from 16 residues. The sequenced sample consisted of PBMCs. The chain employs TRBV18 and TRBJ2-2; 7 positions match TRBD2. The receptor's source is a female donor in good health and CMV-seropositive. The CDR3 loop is CASSPQGGEDTGELFF. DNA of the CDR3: TGTGCCAGCTCACCGCAGGGAGGGGAGGACACCGGGGAGCTGTTTTTT.